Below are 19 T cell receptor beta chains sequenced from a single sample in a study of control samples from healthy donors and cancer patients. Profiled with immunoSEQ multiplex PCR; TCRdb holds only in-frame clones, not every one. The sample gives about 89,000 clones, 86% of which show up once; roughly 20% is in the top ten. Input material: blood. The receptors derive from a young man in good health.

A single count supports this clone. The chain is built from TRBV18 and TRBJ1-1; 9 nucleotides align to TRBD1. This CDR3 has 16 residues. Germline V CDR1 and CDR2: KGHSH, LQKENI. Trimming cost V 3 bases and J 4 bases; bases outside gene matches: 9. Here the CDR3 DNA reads TGTGCCAGCTCACCTACAGGGGGCAAAAGGGGCACTGAAGCTTTCTTT. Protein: CASSPTGGKRGTEAFF.

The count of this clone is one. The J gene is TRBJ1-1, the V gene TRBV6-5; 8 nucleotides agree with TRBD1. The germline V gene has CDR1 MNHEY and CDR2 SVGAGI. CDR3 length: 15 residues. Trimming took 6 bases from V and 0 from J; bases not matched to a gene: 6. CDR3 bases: TGTGCCAGCAGCCGCCGACAGGGGATGAACACTGAAGCTTTCTTT. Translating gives CASSRRQGMNTEAFF.

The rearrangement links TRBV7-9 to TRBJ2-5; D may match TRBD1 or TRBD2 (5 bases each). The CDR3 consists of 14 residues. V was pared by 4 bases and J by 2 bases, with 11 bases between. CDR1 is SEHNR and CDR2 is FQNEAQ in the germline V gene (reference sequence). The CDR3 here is CASSWGREQETQYF. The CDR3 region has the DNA TGTGCCAGCAGCTGGGGACGGGAACAAGAGACCCAGTACTTC. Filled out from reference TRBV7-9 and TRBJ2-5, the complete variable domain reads DTGVSQNPRHKITKRGQNVTFRCDPISEHNRLYWYRQTLGQGPEFLTYFQNEAQLEKSRLLSDRFSAERPKGSFSTLEIQRTEQGDSAMYLCASSWGREQETQYFGPGTRLLVL.

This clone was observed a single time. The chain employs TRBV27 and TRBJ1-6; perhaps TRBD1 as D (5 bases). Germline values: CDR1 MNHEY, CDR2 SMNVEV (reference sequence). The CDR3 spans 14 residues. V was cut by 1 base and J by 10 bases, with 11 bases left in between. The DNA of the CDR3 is TGTGCCAGCAGTTTATTGGGTGGGGACTCACCCCTCCACTTT. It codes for CASSLLGGDSPLHF.

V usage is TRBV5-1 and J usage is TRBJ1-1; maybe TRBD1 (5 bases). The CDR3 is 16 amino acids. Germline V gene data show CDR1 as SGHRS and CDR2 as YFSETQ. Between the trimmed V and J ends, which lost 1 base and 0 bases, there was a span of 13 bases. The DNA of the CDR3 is TGCGCCAGCAGCTTGCTCCGGGGCACTGTGAACACTGAAGCTTTCTTT. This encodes CASSLLRGTVNTEAFF.

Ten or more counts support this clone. DNA of the CDR3: TGCGCCAGCAGCCAGGGGACTAGCGGGGCCACAGATACGCAGTATTTT. It encodes CASSQGTSGATDTQYF. The V gene is TRBV4-1, the J gene TRBJ2-3, with TRBD2 matching 13 bases. Germline values: CDR1 MGHRA, CDR2 YSYEKL. The CDR3 is made up of 16 amino acids. After removal of 3 bases from V and 2 bases from J, the junction contained 2 bases not matched to a gene.

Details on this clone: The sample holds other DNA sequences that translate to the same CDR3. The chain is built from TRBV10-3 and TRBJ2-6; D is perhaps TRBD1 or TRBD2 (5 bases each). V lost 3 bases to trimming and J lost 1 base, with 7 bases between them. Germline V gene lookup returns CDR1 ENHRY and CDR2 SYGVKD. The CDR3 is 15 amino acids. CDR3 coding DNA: TGTGCCATCAGTGATGGGGGATCTGGGGCCAACGTCCTGACTTTC. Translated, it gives CAISDGGSGANVLTF.

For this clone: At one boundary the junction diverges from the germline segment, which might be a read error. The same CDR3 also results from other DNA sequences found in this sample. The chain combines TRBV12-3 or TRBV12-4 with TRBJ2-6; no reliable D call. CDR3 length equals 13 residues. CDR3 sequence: CASSLAGANVLTF. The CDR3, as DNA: TGTGCCAGCAGTCTAGCTGGGGCCAACGTCCTGACTTTC.

This CDR3 is CASSFAGFYEQYV. The CDR3 DNA sequence: TGTGCCAGCAGCTTCGCAGGGTTCTACGAGCAGTACGTC. The V call is TRBV7-8, the J call TRBJ2-7, with D maybe TRBD1 (5 bases). The CDR3 contains 13 residues. From germline, CDR1 is SGHVS and CDR2 FQNEAQ. V was shortened by 3 bases and J by 3 bases, with 9 bases between the two germline ends.

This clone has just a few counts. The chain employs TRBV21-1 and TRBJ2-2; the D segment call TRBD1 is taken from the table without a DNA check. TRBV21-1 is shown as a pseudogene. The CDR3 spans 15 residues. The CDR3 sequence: CASSARQGRTGELFF. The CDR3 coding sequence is TGTGCCAGCAGCGCCCGACAGGGGAGGACCGGGGAGCTGTTTTTT.

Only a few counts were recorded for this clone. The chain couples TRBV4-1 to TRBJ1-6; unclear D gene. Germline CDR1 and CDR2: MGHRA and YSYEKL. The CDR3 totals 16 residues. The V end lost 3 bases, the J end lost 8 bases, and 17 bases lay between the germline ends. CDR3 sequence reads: CASSQGWGDNHSPLHF. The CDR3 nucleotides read TGCGCCAGCAGCCAGGGGTGGGGAGATAATCATTCACCCCTCCACTTT.

The CDR3 sequence: CASSHEGATEAFF. CDR3 coding DNA: TGTGCCAGCAGCCACGAGGGGGCCACTGAAGCTTTCTTT. V gene TRBV3-1 (or the pseudogene TRBV3-2) combines with J gene TRBJ1-1; 7 positions match TRBD1. The CDR3 consists of 13 residues. The germline gives CDR1 LGHDT, CDR2 YNNKEL (reference sequence). After removal of 3 bases from V and 4 bases from J, the junction contained 2 bases not matched to a gene.

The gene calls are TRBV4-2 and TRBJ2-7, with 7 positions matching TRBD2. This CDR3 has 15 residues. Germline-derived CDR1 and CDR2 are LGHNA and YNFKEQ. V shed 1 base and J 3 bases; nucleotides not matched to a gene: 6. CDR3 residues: CASSQVNPSGYEQYF. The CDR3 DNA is TGTGCCAGCAGCCAAGTAAACCCTAGCGGCTACGAGCAGTACTTC.

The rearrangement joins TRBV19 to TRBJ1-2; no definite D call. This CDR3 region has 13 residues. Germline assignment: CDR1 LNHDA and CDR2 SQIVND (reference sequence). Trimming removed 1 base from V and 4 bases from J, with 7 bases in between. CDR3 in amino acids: CASSIVSAYGYTF. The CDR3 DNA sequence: TGTGCCAGTAGTATAGTTTCAGCCTATGGCTACACCTTC.

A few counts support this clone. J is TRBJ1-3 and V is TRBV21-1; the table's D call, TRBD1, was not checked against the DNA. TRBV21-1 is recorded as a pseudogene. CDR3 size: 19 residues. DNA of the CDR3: TGTGCCAGCAGCGAGGGAGAAACCCACTATTCAAGGGGGCCCGACACCATATATTTT. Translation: CASSEGETHYSRGPDTIYF.

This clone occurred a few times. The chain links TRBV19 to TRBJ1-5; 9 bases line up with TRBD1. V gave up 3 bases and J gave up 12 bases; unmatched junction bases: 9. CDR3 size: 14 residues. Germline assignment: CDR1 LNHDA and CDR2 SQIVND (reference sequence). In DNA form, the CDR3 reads TGTGCCAGTAGTATCCCAGGGACAGGGAAAGTCCAGCATTTT. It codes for CASSIPGTGKVQHF.

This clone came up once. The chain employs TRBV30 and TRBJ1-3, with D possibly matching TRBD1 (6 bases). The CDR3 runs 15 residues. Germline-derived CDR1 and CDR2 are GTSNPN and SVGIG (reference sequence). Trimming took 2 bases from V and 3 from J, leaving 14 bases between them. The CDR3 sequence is CAWSSGGAYGNTIYF. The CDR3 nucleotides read TGTGCCTGGAGTTCCGGGGGGGCGTATGGAAACACCATATATTTT.

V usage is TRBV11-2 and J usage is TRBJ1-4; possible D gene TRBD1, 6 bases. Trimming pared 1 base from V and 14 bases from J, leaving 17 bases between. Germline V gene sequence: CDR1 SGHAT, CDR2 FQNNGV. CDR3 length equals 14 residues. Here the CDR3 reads CASSLVGPTQGLFF. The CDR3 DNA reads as TGTGCCAGCAGCTTAGTGGGACCAACTCAGGGGCTGTTTTTT.

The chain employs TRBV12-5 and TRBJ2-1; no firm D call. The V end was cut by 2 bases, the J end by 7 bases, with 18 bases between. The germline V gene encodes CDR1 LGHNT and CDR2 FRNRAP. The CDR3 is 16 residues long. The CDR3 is CASGLSRPRAKNEQFF. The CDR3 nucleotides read TGTGCTAGTGGTTTGTCTCGGCCCCGAGCCAAAAATGAGCAGTTCTTC.